Below are 27 T cell receptor beta chains sequenced from a single sample in a study of blood T cell repertoires in COVID-19. Profiling relied on immunoSEQ multiplex PCR, and the TCRdb table lists in-frame clones only, not all of them. The table shows about 250,000 clones, with almost 85% occurring only once. Sequenced: PBMCs or T cells enriched from blood (not recorded which). Receptors originate from a woman in her forties or fifties with acute COVID-19.

This chain joins TRBV2 and TRBJ2-7, with TRBD1 identical over 8 bases. Germline V gene sequence: CDR1 SNHLY, CDR2 FYNNEI. The CDR3 consists of 13 residues. J lost 5 bases, V lost 6 bases, and 6 bases had no gene match. The CDR3 DNA is TGTGCCAGCAGGCTGGACAGGGACCACGAGCAGTACTTC. Protein: CASRLDRDHEQYF.

This chain joins TRBV11-2 and TRBJ2-1, with 14 nucleotides matching TRBD2. Germline V gene sequence: CDR1 SGHAT, CDR2 FQNNGV. CDR3 size: 16 residues. The ends lost 5 bases at V and 7 bases at J; junction bases unmatched: 7. The CDR3 loop reads CASSPTSGGVENEQFF. CDR3 sequence (DNA): TGTGCCAGCAGCCCGACTAGCGGGGGGGTAGAAAATGAGCAGTTCTTC.

The genes are TRBV6-5 and TRBJ1-3, with D hard to call. The length of the CDR3 is 14 residues. V was shortened by 4 bases and J by 2 bases, with 9 bases between the two germline ends. Looked up from germline, CDR1 is MNHEY and CDR2 is SVGAGI. The CDR3 sequence: CASSSGWAGNTIYF. In DNA, the CDR3 is TGTGCCAGCAGTTCCGGGTGGGCTGGAAACACCATATATTTT.

The V gene is TRBV7-2, the J gene TRBJ1-4; D perhaps matches TRBD1 (6 bases). The CDR3 length is 15 residues. The V gene's germline CDR1 is SGHTA and CDR2 FQGNSA. V lost 4 bases, J lost 6 bases, and 15 bases lay in between. Here the CDR3 reads CASSSPWGGHEKLFF. The CDR3 coding sequence is TGTGCCAGCAGCTCCCCTTGGGGGGGCCATGAAAAACTGTTTTTT.

The chain is built from TRBV6-4 and TRBJ2-2; a possible D gene is TRBD2 (5 bases). The CDR3 totals 17 residues. Per germline, CDR1 MRHNA and CDR2 SNTAGT. Deletions cut 0 bases from V and 0 bases from J, with 11 bases between. CDR3 nucleotide sequence: TGTGCCAGCAGTGACTCTGGAGAGGGCGCGAACACCGGGGAGCTGTTTTTT. This sequence encodes CASSDSGEGANTGELFF.

V is TRBV30 and J is TRBJ1-2; 7 bases match TRBD1. The J segment lost 5 bases and the V segment lost 0 bases, leaving 12 bases of the junction unmatched. Germline values: CDR1 GTSNPN, CDR2 SVGIG (reference sequence). The CDR3 runs 16 residues. DNA for the CDR3: TGTGCCTGGAGTGTAACCCTTAGACAGGGTCAATATGGCTACACCTTC. Translated, it gives CAWSVTLRQGQYGYTF.

The chain has TRBV6-5 and TRBJ1-2, with 8 bases that match TRBD1. Germline CDR1 MNHEY, CDR2 SVGAGI. V was clipped by 8 bases and J by 2 bases; unmatched bases: 4. The CDR3 sequence is 13 residues long. The CDR3 protein is CASGNRGNYGYTF. In nucleotides, the CDR3 is TGTGCCAGCGGAAACAGGGGGAACTATGGCTACACCTTC.

To note about this clone: The sample has other DNA sequences that encode this CDR3 too. This chain joins TRBV5-4 and TRBJ1-5; possibly TRBD1 for D (5 bases). Germline V lookup: CDR1 SGHNT, CDR2 YYREEE (reference sequence). V lost 0 bases and J 4 bases, leaving 8 bases between the germline ends. The CDR3 spans 14 residues. The CDR3 nucleotides read TGTGCCAGCAGCTTGGGTGGGGGGAATCAGCCCCAGCATTTT. Translation: CASSLGGGNQPQHF.

This rearrangement joins TRBV30 to TRBJ1-1; TRBD1 is a possible D gene (5 bases). The CDR3 is made up of 14 amino acids. Trimming removed 4 bases at V and 5 bases at J, with 17 bases between. Germline CDR1 GTSNPN, CDR2 SVGIG (reference sequence). DNA for the CDR3: TGTGCCTGGAACGGGGGACCCGTGAGGACTGAAGCTTTCTTT. Protein sequence: CAWNGGPVRTEAFF. Supplemented by reference TRBV30 and TRBJ1-1, the full variable domain reads SQTIHQWPATLVQPVGSPLSLECTVEGTSNPNLYWYRQAAGRGLQLLFYSVGIGQISSEVPQNLSASRPQDRQFILSSKKLLLSDSGFYLCAWNGGPVRTEAFFGQGTRLTVV.

The J gene is TRBJ2-2, the V gene TRBV4-3; D is unresolved. V gave up 0 bases and J gave up 7 bases, with 6 bases separating them. This CDR3 contains 13 residues. The germline gives CDR1 LGHNA, CDR2 YSLEER. Here the CDR3 DNA reads TGCGCCAGCAGCCAAGATTTCGGCGGGGAGCTGTTTTTT. Translation: CASSQDFGGELFF.

This sequence joins TRBV5-4 and TRBJ2-5, with 10 positions matching TRBD2. CDR3 length: 15 amino acids. The V and J ends lost 7 bases and 4 bases, in that order; junction bases with no gene match: 10. CDR1 and CDR2 (germline): SGHNT, YYREEE (reference sequence). CDR3 nucleotides: TGTGCCAGCTTTCAGAAAGCGGGGGGGCCAGAGACCCAGTACTTC. The encoded protein is CASFQKAGGPETQYF.

J is TRBJ1-4 and V is TRBV19; weak D call: TRBD1 (6 bases). CDR3 size: 17 residues. Germline V gene lookup returns CDR1 LNHDA and CDR2 SQIVND (reference sequence). V was shortened by 4 bases and J by 2 bases, with 17 bases between the two germline ends. CDR3 in amino acids: CASSTRAGEWTNEKLFF. Written as DNA, the CDR3 is TGTGCCAGTAGTACCCGGGCAGGGGAGTGGACTAATGAAAAACTGTTTTTT. Complete variable domain (other parts from reference TRBV19 and TRBJ1-4): DGGITQSPKYLFRKEGQNVTLSCEQNLNHDAMYWYRQDPGQGLRLIYYSQIVNDFQKGDIAEGYSVSREKKESFPLTVTSAQKNPTAFYLCASSTRAGEWTNEKLFFGSGTQLSVL.

J is TRBJ1-3 and V is TRBV3-1 (or the pseudogene TRBV3-2), with TRBD1 as a possible D gene (5 bases). V shed 3 bases and J shed 2 bases, with 14 bases lying between them. This CDR3 spans 16 amino acids. Germline CDR1 LGHDT, CDR2 YNNKEL (reference sequence). In DNA form, the CDR3 reads TGTGCCAGCAGCCAGGGGGGGTCTTATGCTGGAAACACCATATATTTT. It yields the protein CASSQGGSYAGNTIYF.

This clone was observed once. The chain recombines TRBV15 with TRBJ2-2, with TRBD1 identical over 7 bases. Germline-derived CDR1 and CDR2 are LNHNV and YYDKDF (reference sequence). CDR3 length equals 16 residues. With 0 bases clipped from V and 3 bases from J, the junction kept 4 bases outside the gene matches. DNA of the CDR3: TGTGCCACCAGCAGAGATATGGGACAGCACACCGGGGAGCTGTTTTTT. Translated, it gives CATSRDMGQHTGELFF.

J is TRBJ1-1 and V is TRBV12-3 or TRBV12-4, with unresolved D. The CDR3 totals 13 residues. The germline V and J ends were trimmed by 1 base and 11 bases, with 14 bases remaining between them. The CDR3 DNA is TGTGCCAGCAGTTTAGGGGAGATAGGGTGGGCTTTCTTT. Protein: CASSLGEIGWAFF.

The DNA for the CDR3 is TGTGCCAGCAGTGACGATAGGCGGGGTAAGTTACACGAGCAGTACTTC. Its protein is CASSDDRRGKLHEQYF. V gene TRBV27 combines with J gene TRBJ2-7; a weak D match, TRBD2 (6 bases). V shed 5 bases and J shed 5 bases, with 22 bases lying between them. This CDR3 is built from 16 residues. Per germline, CDR1 MNHEY and CDR2 SMNVEV (reference sequence).

The chain carries TRBV2 and TRBJ2-4, with 8 bases aligning to TRBD2. The CDR3 loop spans 13 amino acids. The ends lost 0 bases at V and 15 bases at J; junction bases unmatched: 7. Germline CDR1 is SNHLY and CDR2 is FYNNEI. The CDR3 sequence: CASSEAKWAGGYF. CDR3 DNA sequence: TGTGCCAGCAGTGAAGCGAAGTGGGCGGGGGGGTACTTC.

This CDR3 is CAWSVQGEGPQHF. The CDR3 DNA follows: TGTGCCTGGAGTGTACAGGGGGAGGGCCCCCAGCATTTT. The chain joins TRBV30 to TRBJ1-5; 8 nucleotides match TRBD1. CDR3 length equals 13 residues. Germline CDR1 reads GTSNPN; CDR2 reads SVGIG (reference sequence). The J segment lost 10 bases and the V segment lost 0 bases, leaving 5 bases of the junction unmatched. Full variable domain (missing parts from reference TRBV30 and TRBJ1-5): SQTIHQWPATLVQPVGSPLSLECTVEGTSNPNLYWYRQAAGRGLQLLFYSVGIGQISSEVPQNLSASRPQDRQFILSSKKLLLSDSGFYLCAWSVQGEGPQHFGDGTRLSIL.

This chain uses TRBV5-4 with TRBJ1-1; perhaps TRBD1 as D (6 bases). V lost 4 bases and J 4 bases, leaving 26 bases between the germline ends. This CDR3 comprises 18 residues. The germline CDR1 and CDR2 sequences are SGHNT and YYREEE (reference sequence). The DNA of the CDR3 is TGTGCCAGCAGCGTGTTGTCGGGGGGGCGCAGATCGGGCACTGAAGCTTTCTTT. Translating it yields CASSVLSGGRRSGTEAFF.

J is TRBJ1-5 and V is TRBV12-3 or TRBV12-4; D is uncertain. This CDR3 is built from 12 residues. Trimming removed 9 bases from V and 7 bases from J, with 13 bases in between. Here the CDR3 DNA reads TGTGCCAGTCGAGCCGAGGGACAGCCCCAGCATTTT. It translates to CASRAEGQPQHF.

With respect to this clone: This CDR3 is also generated by other DNA sequences in the sample. V usage is TRBV18 and J usage is TRBJ2-5; the D is unclear. Trimming removed 6 bases at V and 2 bases at J, with 4 bases between. CDR1 and CDR2 from the germline V gene are KGHSH and LQKENI. There are 11 residues in the CDR3. In DNA form, the CDR3 reads TGTGCCAGCTCGTCTCAAGAGACCCAGTACTTC. Amino acids: CASSSQETQYF.

This clone came up many times. This chain joins TRBV25-1 and TRBJ1-6; D is undetermined. V lost 9 bases and J 4 bases, leaving 16 bases between the germline ends. CDR3 length equals 15 residues. The germline CDR1 and CDR2 sequences are MGHDK and SYGVNS. The CDR3 DNA follows: TGTGCCAGTAAAGAACGGGAGTTGTATAATTCACCCCTCCACTTT. It yields the protein CASKERELYNSPLHF.

The J gene is TRBJ2-3, the V gene TRBV7-2; TRBD2 matches 10 bases. With 5 bases clipped from V and 2 bases from J, the junction kept 10 bases outside the gene matches. Germline lookup yields CDR1 SGHTA and CDR2 FQGNSA. CDR3 length: 17 amino acids. CDR3 sequence: CASSLLNSGGSTDTQYF. The CDR3 DNA is TGTGCCAGCAGCCTTCTTAATAGCGGGGGGTCCACAGATACGCAGTATTTT.

This clone has a handful of counts. This rearrangement joins TRBV4-2 to TRBJ2-3; TRBD2 might be the D (5 bases). The length of the CDR3 is 17 residues. Trimming stripped 2 bases from V and 2 bases from J, with 17 bases between. Germline values: CDR1 LGHNA, CDR2 YNFKEQ. CDR3 amino acids: CASSQPDLAGPTDTQYF. The CDR3 DNA reads TGTGCCAGCAGCCAACCCGACCTAGCTGGTCCCACAGATACGCAGTATTTT.

The V gene is TRBV5-8, the J gene TRBJ1-2, with D hard to call. The CDR3 consists of 11 residues. The V gene lost 7 bases and the J gene lost 4 bases, with 8 bases spanning the gap. Germline V gene lookup returns CDR1 SGHTS and CDR2 YDEGEE. DNA for the CDR3: TGTGCCAGCGCCCGGGGCTATGGCTACACCTTC. This encodes CASARGYGYTF.

A note on this clone: The same CDR3 is also encoded by other DNA sequences in this sample. This rearrangement joins TRBV27 to TRBJ1-5, with 7 nucleotides matching TRBD1. The CDR3 runs 15 residues. V lost 6 bases to trimming and J lost 4 bases; unmatched junction nucleotides: 9. Germline loops: CDR1 MNHEY, CDR2 SMNVEV (reference sequence). CDR3 coding DNA: TGTGCCAGCAGCCCCGGGACAGAATTTAATCAGCCCCAGCATTTT. Translated: CASSPGTEFNQPQHF.

The table lists this clone with many counts. This chain uses TRBV10-1 with TRBJ1-1; D remains unclear. The germline gives CDR1 WNHNN, CDR2 SYGVQD (reference sequence). CDR3 length equals 15 residues. V gave up 0 bases and J gave up 5 bases, with 13 bases separating them. The CDR3, as DNA: TGCGCCAGCAGTGAGTCAACGGCAGGAGGAACTGAAGCTTTCTTT. This sequence encodes CASSESTAGGTEAFF.